Below are 26 T cell receptor beta chains sequenced from a single sample in a study of spatial heterogeneity in lung cancer. The sample's time point: sample taken at primary tumor resection. Extraction of whole RNA from tumor, nontumor lung or frozen PBMC preceded unsorted sequencing. A single record per CDR3 protein comes from TCRdb applying MiXCR to the 5' RACE reads. The sample holds some 10,000 distinct CDR3 sequences, approximately 5% seen once. Sequenced here: PBMCs, sampled at surgery. The source is a male donor with early-stage non-small cell lung cancer.

By share, this clonotype ranks as medium-sized. The CDR3 protein is CASSLARLGRMNTEAFF. CDR3 DNA sequence: TGTGCCAGCAGCTTAGCGCGTTTAGGCAGGATGAACACTGAAGCTTTCTTT. The chain joins TRBV7-9 to TRBJ1-1; D unresolved. V was trimmed by 0 bases and J by 0 bases, leaving 14 bases between them. This CDR3 region has 17 residues. The germline gives CDR1 SEHNR, CDR2 FQNEAQ (reference sequence).

This clonotype was recorded at least ten times. The V and J genes are TRBV6-5 and TRBJ1-2, with 7 bases identical to TRBD1. This CDR3 has 15 residues. The V gene's germline CDR1 is MNHEY and CDR2 SVGAGI. J gave up 2 bases and V 5 bases, and 8 bases lay outside the gene matches. The CDR3 sequence: CASSDERGPNYGYTF. CDR3 nucleotide sequence: TGTGCCAGCAGTGATGAGAGGGGGCCAAACTATGGCTACACCTTC.

This clonotype counts as medium-sized (0.01 to 0.1%). The genes are TRBV2 and TRBJ2-7, with D possibly matching TRBD1 (5 bases). The CDR3 totals 14 residues. Germline V gene lookup returns CDR1 SNHLY and CDR2 FYNNEI. V was shortened by 7 bases and J by 6 bases, with 19 bases between the two germline ends. Here the CDR3 DNA reads TGTGCCAGCACCCGACAGACCGCAGCCTCCGAGCAGTACTTC. Encoded protein: CASTRQTAASEQYF.

This clonotype was seen repeatedly, ten times or more. The rearrangement links TRBV29-1 to TRBJ2-5; possibly TRBD1 for D (6 bases). V gave up 7 bases and J gave up 2 bases, with 14 bases separating them. CDR1 SQVTM and CDR2 ANQGSEA come from the germline V gene. The CDR3 totals 13 residues. CDR3 bases: TGCAGCGGCAAACGCGGACAGCAAGAGACCCAGTACTTC. It encodes CSGKRGQQETQYF.

This clonotype has ten or more counts. The chain is built from TRBV12-3 or TRBV12-4 and TRBJ1-5; D ambiguous. This CDR3 has 13 residues. The V gene lost 1 base and the J gene lost 4 bases, with 5 bases spanning the gap. The CDR3: CASSLVRNQPQHF. In nucleotides, the CDR3 is TGTGCCAGCAGTTTAGTCAGAAATCAGCCCCAGCATTTT.

Ten or more counts support this clonotype. The J gene is TRBJ1-1, the V gene TRBV30; D might be TRBD1 (6 bases). V dropped 2 bases and J dropped 1 base, with 8 bases sitting between them. The CDR3 has 13 amino acids. Per germline, CDR1 GTSNPN and CDR2 SVGIG (reference sequence). CDR3 sequence: CAWSRTENTEAFF. The CDR3 bases are TGTGCCTGGAGTAGGACAGAGAACACTGAAGCTTTCTTT.

This clonotype was counted at least ten times. The J gene is TRBJ2-5, the V gene TRBV6-4; TRBD2 might be the D (5 bases). CDR1 and CDR2 from the germline V gene are MRHNA and SNTAGT. V was trimmed by 8 bases and J by 2 bases, leaving 12 bases between them. The CDR3 extends over 13 amino acids. The CDR3 DNA reads TGTGCCAGCCCTCAACTAGTTCAAGAGACCCAGTACTTC. Translated: CASPQLVQETQYF.

Relative to its sample, this clonotype is medium-sized. The chain recombines TRBV3-1 with TRBJ2-7; 9 positions agree with TRBD1. Germline V lookup: CDR1 LGHDT, CDR2 YNNKEL (reference sequence). J lost 5 bases, V lost 6 bases, and 5 bases had no gene match. This CDR3 spans 13 amino acids. In DNA, the CDR3 is TGTGCCAGCAGGCAACAGGGGGCTGACGAGCAGTACTTC. It codes for CASRQQGADEQYF.

This rearrangement joins TRBV20-1 to TRBJ2-2; possible D gene TRBD2, 6 bases. There are 15 residues in the CDR3. Trimming took off 5 bases at V and 0 bases at J, with 13 bases between the two ends. The germline V gene has CDR1 DFQATT and CDR2 SNEGSKA (reference sequence). The CDR3 loop is CSAFTGTANTGELFF. The CDR3 coding sequence is TGCAGTGCTTTTACCGGGACTGCGAACACCGGGGAGCTGTTTTTT.

Many counts were recorded for this clonotype. The chain recombines TRBV9 with TRBJ2-2; 7 positions agree with TRBD1. V shed 1 base and J 0 bases; nucleotides not matched to a gene: 3. The CDR3 spans 16 residues. Per germline, CDR1 SGDLS and CDR2 YYNGEE. This CDR3 is CASSVSGTANTGELFF. The CDR3 DNA sequence: TGTGCCAGCAGCGTATCCGGGACAGCGAACACCGGGGAGCTGTTTTTT.

This clonotype occurred a few times. The CDR3 bases are TGCGCCAGCAGCCTGGGACTTTCCAACACAGATACGCAGTATTTT. Translation gives CASSLGLSNTDTQYF. The gene calls are TRBV5-1 and TRBJ2-3; the D gene is possibly TRBD2 (6 bases). The CDR3 has 15 amino acids. Germline V lookup: CDR1 SGHRS, CDR2 YFSETQ. Between the trimmed V and J ends, which lost 4 bases and 2 bases, there was a span of 14 bases.

This clonotype was seen a few times. This CDR3 reads CASSSLPLTSSGETQYF. CDR3 DNA: TGTGCCAGCAGCTCACTACCCCTGACTAGCTCGGGGGAGACCCAGTACTTC. This rearrangement joins TRBV7-2 to TRBJ2-5, with TRBD2 matching 7 bases. Germline-derived CDR1 and CDR2 are SGHTA and FQGNSA. CDR3 length: 17 amino acids. J was trimmed by 5 bases and V by 4 bases; bases with no gene match: 16. Full variable domain (missing parts from reference TRBV7-2 and TRBJ2-5): GAGVSQSPSNKVTEKGKDVELRCDPISGHTALYWYRQSLGQGLEFLIYFQGNSAPDKSGLPSDRFSAERTGGSVSTLTIQRTQQEDSAVYLCASSSLPLTSSGETQYFGPGTRLLVL.

This clonotype turned up a few times. The CDR3 DNA is TGTGCCAGCCACGGCCAGGGGAGGTACGAGCAGTACTTC. It yields the protein CASHGQGRYEQYF. This chain connects TRBV25-1 to TRBJ2-7, with D perhaps matching TRBD1 or TRBD2 (6 bases each). This CDR3 is 13 amino acids long. Trimming removed 8 bases at V and 4 bases at J, with 15 bases between. Germline V gives CDR1 MGHDK, CDR2 SYGVNS.

This clonotype was recorded many times. This chain joins TRBV7-2 and TRBJ2-1, with 7 bases lining up with TRBD1. The V gene end was trimmed by 5 bases and the J gene end by 6 bases; junction bases not matched to a gene: 4. The CDR3 covers 13 residues. CDR1 is SGHTA and CDR2 is FQGNSA in the germline V gene. The DNA for the CDR3 is TGTGCCAGCAGCCAGTCAGGGGGCAATGAGCAGTTCTTC. It yields the protein CASSQSGGNEQFF.

By sample fraction, this clonotype is medium-sized. V usage is TRBV7-8 and J usage is TRBJ2-5; D unresolved. Germline CDR1 is SGHVS and CDR2 is FQNEAQ. Trimming shortened V by 1 base and J by 2 bases, and 8 bases separated the two germline ends. The CDR3 runs to 14 residues. CDR3 sequence: CASSLVLQQETQYF. CDR3 sequence (DNA): TGTGCCAGCAGCTTAGTGCTACAACAAGAGACCCAGTACTTC.

Relative to its sample, this clonotype is medium-sized. The chain is built from TRBV3-1 and TRBJ1-1; a possible D gene is TRBD1 (6 bases). Trimming stripped 6 bases from V and 7 bases from J, with 21 bases between. The CDR3 spans 15 residues. Germline V gene sequence: CDR1 LGHDT, CDR2 YNNKEL (reference sequence). The CDR3 coding sequence is TGTGCCAGCAGGAGAGATAGCAGGGGAGGGAGTGAAGCTTTCTTT. It encodes CASRRDSRGGSEAFF.

As concerns this clonotype: This may arise from a read error, as a much more abundant clone is one base away. J is TRBJ2-2 and V is TRBV9; D is perhaps TRBD1 (6 bases). CDR1 is SGDLS, CDR2 YYNGEE, per germline. The CDR3 covers 16 residues. CDR3 region: CAISASGTLNTGELFF. The CDR3 DNA follows: TGTGCCATCAGCGCGTCCGGGACACTGAACACCGGGGAGCTGTTTTTT.

This clonotype is judged medium-sized. This rearrangement joins TRBV6-4 to TRBJ2-2; TRBD2 might be the D (6 bases). The V end was cut by 4 bases, the J end by 5 bases, with 11 bases between. The CDR3 length is 14 residues. The V gene's germline CDR1 is MRHNA and CDR2 SNTAGT. The CDR3 DNA reads TGTGCCAGCAGTGTGGAGGGGAGAACCGGGGAGCTGTTTTTT. As protein: CASSVEGRTGELFF.

This clonotype was found many times. The CDR3 bases are TGTGCCAGCAGCCCTGTATATGCCGGACTAGCGGGAGCCGATGAGCAGTTCTTC. It is translated as CASSPVYAGLAGADEQFF. The J gene is TRBJ2-1, the V gene TRBV7-9; TRBD2 matches at 13 bases. CDR1 is SEHNR, CDR2 FQNEAQ, per germline (reference sequence). The CDR3 length is 18 residues. Trimming took 5 bases from V and 8 from J; bases not matched to a gene: 15.

In this sample, this clonotype turned up a few times. The chain has TRBV12-3 or TRBV12-4 and TRBJ1-5; D is perhaps TRBD1 (6 bases). Between the trimmed V and J ends, which lost 5 bases and 7 bases, there was a span of 18 bases. The length of the CDR3 is 15 residues. The CDR3 here is CASSRNLPGDQPQHF. In nucleotides, the CDR3 is TGTGCCAGCAGTCGCAATCTCCCAGGGGACCAGCCCCAGCATTTT.

This clonotype was counted ten times or more. V is TRBV24-1 and J is TRBJ1-5; no clear D. The CDR3 runs 13 residues. CDR1 is KGHDR, CDR2 SFDVKD, per germline. V gave up 5 bases and J gave up 6 bases, with 10 bases separating them. CDR3 sequence reads: CATSGPSGQPQHF. CDR3 bases: TGTGCCACCAGTGGCCCGAGTGGTCAGCCCCAGCATTTT.

This clonotype is judged medium-sized. The chain recombines TRBV11-2 with TRBJ2-3; D may match TRBD1 or TRBD2 (5 bases each). The germline V gene encodes CDR1 SGHAT and CDR2 FQNNGV. The V and J ends lost 4 bases and 2 bases respectively, with 10 bases between them. CDR3 length equals 14 residues. CDR3 in DNA: TGTGCCAGCAGCTACGGAGGACACACAGATACGCAGTATTTT. This codes for CASSYGGHTDTQYF.

This clonotype is medium-sized. The CDR3 DNA reads as TGTGCCAGCAGTCCAACTACAACGGAGGGGGCTGGCACCGGGGAGCTGTTTTTT. It encodes CASSPTTTEGAGTGELFF. The V and J genes are TRBV28 and TRBJ2-2; TRBD1 is a possible D gene (7 bases). The CDR3 totals 18 residues. Germline assignment: CDR1 MDHEN and CDR2 SYDVKM. V lost 5 bases and J 4 bases, leaving 23 bases between the germline ends. Variable domain in full (rest from reference TRBV28 and TRBJ2-2): DVKVTQSSRYLVKRTGEKVFLECVQDMDHENMFWYRQDPGLGLRLIYFSYDVKMKEKGDIPEGYSVSREKKERFSLILESASTNQTSMYLCASSPTTTEGAGTGELFFGEGSRLTVL.

This clonotype came up many times. The genes are TRBV7-9 and TRBJ2-4, with 12 bases aligning to TRBD2. The CDR3 loop spans 16 amino acids. Germline V gene data show CDR1 as SEHNR and CDR2 as FQNEAQ (reference sequence). Trimming removed 2 bases from V and 6 bases from J; junction bases left unmatched: 5. The CDR3 region is CASSLTSGRPLNIQYF. The CDR3 DNA is TGTGCCAGCAGCTTAACTAGCGGGAGGCCCTTAAACATTCAGTACTTC.

This clonotype has only a few counts. The chain recombines TRBV7-2 with TRBJ1-1; D gene uncertain. CDR1 is SGHTA and CDR2 is FQGNSA in the germline V gene. V was shortened by 1 base and J by 7 bases, with 10 bases between the two germline ends. The CDR3 is made up of 13 amino acids. DNA for the CDR3: TGTGCCAGCAGCTTAGATACCGGGCGTGAAGCTTTCTTT. The encoded protein is CASSLDTGREAFF.

This clonotype was found many times. The rearrangement joins TRBV7-2 to TRBJ1-4; D unclear. Germline V gene sequence: CDR1 SGHTA, CDR2 FQGNSA. Trimming removed 1 base from V and 6 bases from J, with 3 bases in between. CDR3 size: 12 residues. The chain's CDR3 is CASSLDDEKLFF. The CDR3 bases are TGTGCCAGCAGCTTAGATGATGAAAAACTGTTTTTT.